This entry is about one TCR beta chain. Its antigen is not known. Sequencing used immunoSEQ multiplex PCR; TCRdb keeps in-frame clones, though not all of them. The sample comprises 50,000 to 65,000 clones, about four fifths of which are singletons, and 4% to 5.5% rests with the top ten. The source of the sample is a study of OX40 agonist ivuxolimab in advanced cancers. For the study at large: Ivuxolimab was delivered to patients intravenously every 2 weeks at doses spanning 0.01 to 10 mg/kg. Prior anti-PD-1, anti-PD-L1 or anti-CTLA-4 therapy was allowed; 30% to 40% had some.

Germline CDR1 reads SGHRS; CDR2 reads YFSETQ. The CDR3 is 15 amino acids. V lost 4 bases and J lost 0; bases outside the gene matches: 5. Study conclusions and caveats: Blood T cells, both CD4+ and CD8+, expanded clonally by week 6 at 0.1 to 3.0 mg/kg. Partial responders treated at 0.1-3.0 mg/kg exhibited clonal expansion among the lowest measured.

The TCR comes from an adult with an advanced solid tumor such as melanoma, head and neck, liver or kidney cancer. Here the sequenced sample was CD4+ or CD8+ T cells sorted from blood, taken in a trial of the OX40 agonist ivuxolimab. The V gene is TRBV5-1, the J gene TRBJ2-7; 9 bases fit TRBD2. The CDR3 loop reads CASSTSAGGSYEQYF. CDR3 nucleotides: TGCGCCAGCAGCACCTCAGCGGGAGGCTCCTACGAGCAGTACTTC.